This entry lists 30 T cell receptor beta chains sequenced from one sample in a study of early T cells in non-severe SARS-CoV-2 infection. TCRdb analysed the 5' RACE reads with MiXCR anew, one entry per CDR3 protein. The data contain some 75,000 distinct CDR3 sequences, around 13% of them singletons. Source material: whole blood. The receptors stem from an adult who was a healthcare worker with PCR-confirmed SARS-CoV-2 infection or an uninfected control (not recorded which).

The CDR3 loop reads CSVVVYEQYF. CDR3 DNA: TGCAGCGTTGTTGTTTACGAGCAGTACTTC. This chain links TRBV29-1 with TRBJ2-7; D not resolved. Per the germline V gene, CDR1 is SQVTM and CDR2 is ANQGSEA. The length of the CDR3 is 10 residues. V was pared by 4 bases and J by 4 bases, with 5 bases between.

The chain recombines TRBV5-1 with TRBJ2-3; D unresolved. CDR1 is SGHRS, CDR2 YFSETQ, per germline. V gave up 7 bases and J gave up 6 bases, with 9 bases separating them. The CDR3 sequence is 11 residues long. This CDR3 reads CASAWRDTQYF. The CDR3 coding sequence is TGCGCCAGCGCCTGGCGGGATACGCAGTATTTT.

In this sample, this clonotype turned up a few times. This rearrangement joins TRBV28 to TRBJ2-7; D is perhaps TRBD1 or TRBD2 (6 bases each). CDR3 length: 12 amino acids. CDR1 MDHEN and CDR2 SYDVKM come from the germline V gene. Trimming left V 4 bases short and J 6 bases short, with 10 bases between. CDR3 bases: TGTGCCAGCAGTTCGGAGGGGGTCGAGCAGTACTTC. It encodes CASSSEGVEQYF.

This clonotype was detected many times. The gene calls are TRBV13 and TRBJ1-1; D is unresolved. Germline CDR1 reads PRHDT; CDR2 reads FYEKMQ (reference sequence). CDR3 length equals 14 residues. Trimming stripped 0 bases from V and 5 bases from J, with 10 bases between. The CDR3 region has the DNA TGTGCCAGCAGCTTAGGTGGCACAGCTACTGAAGCTTTCTTT. This encodes CASSLGGTATEAFF.

This clonotype has only a few counts. The gene calls are TRBV3-1 and TRBJ2-1; D is uncertain. CDR1 and CDR2 (germline): LGHDT, YNNKEL (reference sequence). The CDR3 length is 11 residues. The germline V and J ends were trimmed by 4 bases and 7 bases, with 5 bases remaining between them. CDR3 in amino acids: CASSLLNEQFF. In DNA, the CDR3 is TGTGCCAGCAGCCTTCTGAATGAGCAGTTCTTC.

The chain combines TRBV6-1 with TRBJ2-5; 8 nucleotides agree with TRBD1. J lost 4 bases, V lost 5 bases, and 9 bases had no gene match. CDR3 length: 15 amino acids. Germline V gene data show CDR1 as MNHNS and CDR2 as SASEGT. CDR3: CASSSGQGGRETQYF. The CDR3 DNA reads as TGTGCCAGCAGTTCAGGACAGGGCGGACGAGAGACCCAGTACTTC.

This clonotype was seen only a few times. The gene calls are TRBV20-1 and TRBJ1-5, with D unresolved. Trimming took off 7 bases at V and 2 bases at J, with 12 bases between the two ends. This CDR3 spans 13 amino acids. Germline loops: CDR1 DFQATT, CDR2 SNEGSKA (reference sequence). The CDR3 is CSVRVPGNQPQHF. CDR3 sequence (DNA): TGCAGTGTTAGGGTTCCGGGCAATCAGCCCCAGCATTTT.

This clonotype was counted many times. The rearrangement joins TRBV5-1 to TRBJ2-5; D unclear. In germline, CDR1 is SGHRS, CDR2 YFSETQ. This CDR3 spans 12 amino acids. V was trimmed by 5 bases and J by 2 bases, leaving 7 bases between them. In nucleotides, the CDR3 is TGCGCCAGCAGGCATTCTCAAGAGACCCAGTACTTC. Amino acids: CASRHSQETQYF.

The gene calls are TRBV20-1 and TRBJ2-3; possibly TRBD1 for D (7 bases). CDR3 length equals 14 residues. Trimming took off 1 base at V and 1 base at J, with 9 bases between the two ends. The germline gives CDR1 DFQATT, CDR2 SNEGSKA (reference sequence). The DNA for the CDR3 is TGCAGTGCTAGAGGCAGGGGGGGCACAGATACGCAGTATTTT. Protein product: CSARGRGGTDTQYF.

This clonotype occurred a few times. J is TRBJ2-7 and V is TRBV3-1; 7 nucleotides align to TRBD1. Trimming removed 4 bases from V and 7 bases from J; junction bases left unmatched: 7. This CDR3 has 13 residues. Germline CDR1 is LGHDT and CDR2 is YNNKEL (reference sequence). CDR3 nucleotide sequence: TGTGCCAGCAGCCCGACAGGGTTGGGGGAGCAGTACTTC. It specifies CASSPTGLGEQYF.

The V gene is TRBV4-3, the J gene TRBJ1-4; TRBD1 agrees at 9 bases. The CDR3 runs to 17 residues. Looked up from germline, CDR1 is LGHNA and CDR2 is YSLEER. V shed 6 bases and J 8 bases; nucleotides not matched to a gene: 16. CDR3 nucleotides: TGCGCCAGCAGTCCTACTCAGCCCGGGACAGGGAAGGAAAAACTGTTTTTT. Translation gives CASSPTQPGTGKEKLFF.

This rearrangement joins TRBV7-2 to TRBJ1-2; TRBD1 is a possible D gene (5 bases). The length of the CDR3 is 13 residues. Germline CDR1 and CDR2: SGHTA and FQGNSA. V was cut by 5 bases and J by 4 bases, with 11 bases left in between. CDR3 bases: TGTGCCAGCAGCCTCCGCGGGACCTATGGCTACACCTTC. It specifies CASSLRGTYGYTF.

The CDR3 spells CASSWGDRANEAFF. DNA for the CDR3: TGCGCCAGCAGCTGGGGGGACAGGGCCAATGAAGCTTTCTTT. The gene calls are TRBV5-1 and TRBJ1-1; 9 bases map to TRBD1. Germline lookup yields CDR1 SGHRS and CDR2 YFSETQ. The CDR3 has 14 residues. The junction had 7 bases not matched to a gene; V was cut back by 3 bases and J by 7 bases.

As DNA, the CDR3 is TGTGCCAGCAGTAAACAAGGACAGCGAACGAACACTGAAGCTTTCTTT. This codes for CASSKQGQRTNTEAFF. The chain combines TRBV6-6 with TRBJ1-1; possibly TRBD1 for D (6 bases). CDR3 length: 16 amino acids. Germline V gene data show CDR1 as MNHNY and CDR2 as SVGAGI (reference sequence). Trimming stripped 5 bases from V and 1 base from J, with 17 bases between.

As DNA, the CDR3 is TGTGCCAGCAGAGCGTGGAGCGGGGGTGGCAATGAGCAGTTCTTC. Protein sequence: CASRAWSGGGNEQFF. The genes are TRBV11-2 and TRBJ2-1; 8 bases are a match to TRBD2. CDR1 and CDR2 from the germline V gene are SGHAT and FQNNGV. J was trimmed by 6 bases and V by 6 bases; bases with no gene match: 10. The CDR3 contains 15 residues.

This clonotype occurred once. The rearrangement joins TRBV7-2 to TRBJ2-5, with TRBD1 matching over 9 bases. This CDR3 comprises 14 residues. V gave up 4 bases and J gave up 5 bases; unmatched junction bases: 5. Per the germline V gene, CDR1 is SGHTA and CDR2 is FQGNSA. CDR3 residues: CASSSTGGSETQYF. CDR3 nucleotide sequence: TGTGCCAGCAGCTCGACAGGGGGTTCGGAGACCCAGTACTTC.

This clonotype was detected many times. The chain combines TRBV7-8 with TRBJ2-1; D perhaps matches TRBD1 (7 bases). CDR3 length: 15 residues. V lost 7 bases and J lost 7, with 20 bases in between. Germline V gene sequence: CDR1 SGHVS, CDR2 FQNEAQ. CDR3 residues: CASILRRDRGNEQFF. CDR3 bases: TGTGCCAGCATCCTCAGGCGGGACAGAGGGAATGAGCAGTTCTTC.

This clonotype has a count of ten or more. The V and J genes are TRBV12-3 or TRBV12-4 and TRBJ2-1; 10 nucleotides align to TRBD2. The V segment lost 2 bases and the J segment 6 bases; nucleotides outside the gene matches: 4. The CDR3 covers 15 residues. CDR3 loop: CASSLTSGAINEQFF. CDR3 coding DNA: TGTGCCAGCAGTTTAACTAGCGGGGCGATCAATGAGCAGTTCTTC.

The chain combines TRBV18 with TRBJ1-1; the D gene is possibly TRBD1 (5 bases). Germline CDR1 KGHSH, CDR2 LQKENI. CDR3 length: 13 amino acids. The V end was cut by 1 base, the J end by 7 bases, with 10 bases between. CDR3 sequence (DNA): TGTGCCAGCTCACCACTTAACGGGGGTGAAGCTTTCTTT. It yields the protein CASSPLNGGEAFF. Together with reference TRBV18 and TRBJ1-1, the CDR3 gives the full variable domain: NAGVMQNPRHLVRRRGQEARLRCSPMKGHSHVYWYRQLPEEGLKFMVYLQKENIIDESGMPKERFSAEFPKEGPSILRIQQVVRGDSAAYFCASSPLNGGEAFFGQGTRLTVV.

This clonotype was detected ten times or more. The rearrangement uses TRBV28 and TRBJ2-3; D gene unclear. The V gene lost 8 bases and the J gene lost 1 base, with 13 bases spanning the gap. Germline CDR1 MDHEN, CDR2 SYDVKM. This CDR3 spans 14 amino acids. Here the CDR3 reads CASGKVVGTDTQYF. The CDR3 DNA is TGTGCCAGCGGAAAAGTGGTGGGCACAGATACGCAGTATTTT.

This clonotype was counted many times. The V call is TRBV3-1, the J call TRBJ1-2; the D gene is possibly TRBD1 (5 bases). Germline V gene lookup returns CDR1 LGHDT and CDR2 YNNKEL (reference sequence). Trimming left V 1 base short and J 2 bases short, with 20 bases between. The CDR3 contains 18 residues. The CDR3 region is CASSQVRGLRRQNYGYTF. The CDR3 coding sequence is TGTGCCAGCAGCCAAGTTCGGGGGTTACGTAGGCAGAACTATGGCTACACCTTC.

The CDR3: CASSQFGYEQYF. For the CDR3, the DNA is TGTGCCAGCAGCCAATTCGGGTACGAGCAGTACTTC. V and J are TRBV3-1 and TRBJ2-7; D is uncertain. The CDR3 contains 12 residues. Germline V gene sequence: CDR1 LGHDT, CDR2 YNNKEL (reference sequence). V gave up 2 bases and J gave up 4 bases, with 6 bases separating them.

This clonotype has at least ten counts. The gene calls are TRBV9 and TRBJ2-2; 7 bases are a match to TRBD2. Germline trimming cut 6 bases from V and 5 bases from J; bases unmatched to any gene: 7. Germline CDR1 is SGDLS and CDR2 is YYNGEE. CDR3 length: 14 amino acids. The CDR3: CASNDGGSTGELFF. CDR3 bases: TGTGCCAGCAACGACGGGGGGTCGACCGGGGAGCTGTTTTTT.

This clonotype was recorded many times. In DNA, the CDR3 is TGTGCCAGCAGCCCAACCGGGTCCTATGGCTACACCTTC. Translating gives CASSPTGSYGYTF. This chain connects TRBV11-2 to TRBJ1-2; D not certain. The CDR3 covers 13 residues. Germline values: CDR1 SGHAT, CDR2 FQNNGV. V was cut by 5 bases and J by 4 bases, with 11 bases left in between. Full variable domain (remainder filled in from reference TRBV11-2 and TRBJ1-2): EAGVAQSPRYKIIEKRQSVAFWCNPISGHATLYWYQQILGQGPKLLIQFQNNGVVDDSQLPKDRFSAERLKGVDSTLKIQPAKLEDSAVYLCASSPTGSYGYTFGSGTRLTVV.

This sequence joins TRBV29-1 and TRBJ2-1, with TRBD2 matching over 7 bases. Per the germline V gene, CDR1 is SQVTM and CDR2 is ANQGSEA. Losses at the gene ends were 7 bases for V and 9 bases for J; bases not matched to a gene: 15. The CDR3 is 14 residues long. CDR3 region: CSGEISSGVGEQFF. The CDR3 DNA reads as TGCAGCGGAGAGATATCCAGCGGGGTGGGTGAGCAGTTCTTC.

The chain links TRBV3-1 to TRBJ2-1; the match to TRBD2 covers 7 bases. Looked up from germline, CDR1 is LGHDT and CDR2 is YNNKEL (reference sequence). CDR3 length: 15 residues. V shed 5 bases, J shed 7 bases, and the junction held 11 bases outside the gene matches. CDR3 protein: CASSFGQAGINEQFF. CDR3 in DNA: TGTGCCAGCAGCTTTGGCCAAGCGGGGATAAATGAGCAGTTCTTC.

The chain couples TRBV14 to TRBJ2-7, with TRBD1 identical over 7 bases. The germline gives CDR1 SGHDN, CDR2 FVKESK. This CDR3 region has 14 residues. Germline trimming cut 1 base from V and 4 bases from J; bases unmatched to any gene: 4. The CDR3 DNA is TGTGCCAGCAGCCAAGGCGGACAGGCGTACGAGCAGTACTTC. Translation gives CASSQGGQAYEQYF. Full variable domain (rest looked up from reference TRBV14 and TRBJ2-7): EAGVTQFPSHSVIEKGQTVTLRCDPISGHDNLYWYRRVMGKEIKFLLHFVKESKQDESGMPNNRFLAERTGGTYSTLKVQPAELEDSGVYFCASSQGGQAYEQYFGPGTRLTVT.

Only a few counts were recorded for this clonotype. The rearrangement uses TRBV5-1 and TRBJ2-2; a possible D gene is TRBD1 (6 bases). V dropped 0 bases and J dropped 6 bases, with 15 bases sitting between them. The CDR3 has 16 residues. Germline CDR1 SGHRS, CDR2 YFSETQ. The CDR3 region has the DNA TGCGCCAGCAGCTTGGGCCAGGGGAAGTCGGCCGGGGAGCTGTTTTTT. This gives the protein CASSLGQGKSAGELFF.

This clonotype has a handful of counts. This chain uses TRBV3-1 with TRBJ2-5, with D possibly being TRBD1 or TRBD2 (5 bases each). The length of the CDR3 is 14 residues. The ends were cut back, 2 bases at V and 5 bases at J, with 12 bases in the middle. Germline V gene sequence: CDR1 LGHDT, CDR2 YNNKEL (reference sequence). The CDR3 sequence: CASSQMRGTETQYF. CDR3 in DNA: TGTGCCAGCAGCCAAATGAGAGGGACGGAGACCCAGTACTTC.

This clonotype was seen a handful of times. The chain has TRBV7-6 and TRBJ2-3; 7 bases align to TRBD1. This CDR3 spans 14 amino acids. The ends lost 2 bases at V and 3 bases at J; junction bases unmatched: 2. Germline lookup yields CDR1 SGHVS and CDR2 FNYEAQ. The CDR3 region is CASSLRDRTDTQYF. CDR3 DNA sequence: TGTGCCAGCAGCTTAAGGGACAGAACAGATACGCAGTATTTT.